The sequence of this T cell receptor beta chain was determined in a study of T-cell reconstitution after alpha-beta-depleted transplantation in children. Many counts were recorded for this clonotype. The CDR3 contains 17 residues. V gave up 0 bases and J gave up 3 bases; unmatched junction bases: 14. CDR1 and CDR2 (germline): DFQATT, SNEGSKA (reference sequence). A library of TCRbeta sequences, prepared with unique molecular identifiers, was generated. Via MiXCR, TCRdb re-called the PCR reads, giving one row per CDR3 protein. Counted here are approximately 300,000 distinct CDR3 sequences, over 9.5% occurring once; the ten biggest clones make up approximately 7.6%.

The rearrangement joins TRBV20-1 to TRBJ2-7; 7 positions agree with TRBD1. The sequencing used PBMCs, collected before TCRalphabeta/CD19-depleted stem cell transplant. This TCR came from a boy under two years old with acute myeloid leukemia, due to receive a stem cell transplant. DNA for the CDR3: TGCAGTGCTAGAGATATGGATCGACAGGGTAGACGCTACGAGCAGTACTTC. Translation: CSARDMDRQGRRYEQYF.